This T cell receptor (beta chain) originates from a study of T cell responses to AZD1222 COVID-19 vaccine. General study points: Recipients of AZD1222 seropositive at baseline numbered only 5 to 7.

V lost 3 bases and J lost 8; bases outside the gene matches: 6. The CDR3 spans 15 residues. CDR1 is GTSNPN, CDR2 SVGIG, per germline (reference sequence). This clone was recorded a few times. Its specificity is unknown. TCRdb keeps only in-frame clones here, not all; method: immunoSEQ multiplex PCR. The table shows about 120,000 clones, with 88% occurring only once. Specimen: peripheral blood, collected on day 0 of AZD1222 vaccination. The chain recombines TRBV30 with TRBJ1-6; TRBD1 aligns across 11 bases. The sequence derives from an adult in good health. CDR3 residues: CAWRGRTGGHSPLHF. The CDR3 bases are TGTGCCTGGAGGGGAAGGACAGGGGGCCATTCACCCCTCCACTTT. Full variable domain (rest looked up from reference TRBV30 and TRBJ1-6): SQTIHQWPATLVQPVGSPLSLECTVEGTSNPNLYWYRQAAGRGLQLLFYSVGIGQISSEVPQNLSASRPQDRQFILSSKKLLLSDSGFYLCAWRGRTGGHSPLHFGNGTRLTVT.